This T cell receptor beta chain was observed in a study of blood T cell repertoires in COVID-19 (dated by TCRdb to about 2020). Background on the whole study: The collaborator samples originated in the United States, Italy and Spain and spanned the acute and convalescent phases of COVID-19. The prospective study material was composed of cDNA or gDNA derived from T cells, B-cell-depleted T cells, or PBMCs. Deeply sampled blood TCRbeta repertoires from subjects exposed to, actively infected with, or recovered from COVID-19 were included in the dataset. The repertoires were made available in a free public database intended to serve as a resource for research on the immune response to SARS-CoV-2. The samples were drawn from the first 160 participants of the ongoing ImmuneRACE study and from more than 1,000 subjects provided by 6 global collaborators. Sample metadata almost always included a de-identified subject ID, COVID-19 status, age in years and sex. Where available, HLA class I and class II types were taken from metadata supplied by the sample provider and were not determined by assay-based typing. The investigation overall reported the following: The quantity of clinical and demographic metadata differed by source and by participant and was supplied without curation.

Each collaborating institution followed its own protocols to collect whole blood in K2EDTA tubes. For TCRbeta analysis, collaborators shipped samples as frozen whole blood, isolated PBMCs, or DNA extracted from either of those sample types. The immunoSEQ Assay, a bias-controlled multiplex PCR, was used to amplify TCRbeta CDR3 regions from genomic DNA. In the paper's pipeline: The number of nucleated cells in each sample was estimated by amplification of reference gene primers within the assay. To quantify the absolute abundance of each unique TCRbeta CDR3 rearrangement, sequence reads were collapsed and filtered. Productive Simpson clonality was computed per sample as the square root of Simpson's diversity index over productive rearrangements. TCRdb re-hosts the immuneACCESS table, in-frame sequences only. Its copies lack some clones; in the studies checked, an unresolved V gene accounts for under half of them, and the cause for the rest is not known. V and J calls and clone size come straight from that table; D and trimming were deduced from the DNA. For this sample there are around 150,000 clones; over 80% appear just once. About a tenth of the sample rests with the top ten.

The CDR3 starts with the cysteine, ends with the phenylalanine, and has 13 residues. Here the CDR3 DNA is all that survives: 39 bases in frame from base 1. Trimming accounts for 6 bases at V and 6 bases at J, while the number of junction bases matched to no gene is 3. As encoded in the germline V gene, CDR1 is SGHTA while CDR2 is FQGNSA. As concerns this clone: It lacks a known antigen. Within one base of it there is no much larger clone, and no base qualities were kept.

The sequenced sample consisted of peripheral blood. This chain joins TRBV7-2 to TRBJ1-5, with 9 middle bases fitting TRBD1. This receptor was obtained from a woman over 75 with active or convalescent COVID-19. The bases read TGTGCCAGCAGTCGGGACAGGGCTCAGCCCCAGCATTTT. This translates into CASSRDRAQPQHF.